The rows below give T cell receptor beta chains drawn from one sample of a study of cytomegalovirus exposure and HLA in healthy donors. The assay was immunoSEQ multiplex PCR, and TCRdb's table has in-frame clones only and misses some. The sample shows 150,000 to 200,000 clones, 65% to 85% of them seen only once. Specimen: PBMCs. All receptors derive from a woman between 45 and 65 years old in good health and CMV-seropositive. CDR3s include the opening cysteine and the closing phenylalanine or tryptophan. Clone size appears in some rows only: once, few, many, or a class for an expanded clone.

v_gene: TRBV18
j_gene: TRBJ1-2
abundance: -
CDR3aa: CASSPRRRESNYGYTF

v_gene: TRBV5-1
j_gene: TRBJ2-3
abundance: -
CDR3aa: CASSLDAGKRTDTQYF

v_gene: TRBV2
j_gene: TRBJ1-2
abundance: few
CDR3aa: CASSAGLNYGYTF

v_gene: TRBV27
j_gene: TRBJ1-1
abundance: -
CDR3aa: CASSAWDSRKAEAFF

v_gene: TRBV5-1
j_gene: TRBJ2-6
abundance: -
CDR3aa: CASSHDRKDRGSSGANVLTF

v_gene: TRBV6-5
j_gene: TRBJ2-7
abundance: -
CDR3aa: CASSASRDYEQYF

v_gene: TRBV7-3
j_gene: TRBJ2-7
abundance: -
CDR3aa: CASSSGQGRREQYF

v_gene: TRBV5-1
j_gene: TRBJ1-2
abundance: -
CDR3aa: CASSQTGRAGGTNYGYTF

v_gene: TRBV19
j_gene: TRBJ1-4
abundance: -
CDR3aa: CASSISAGQGATNEKLFF

v_gene: TRBV5-1
j_gene: TRBJ1-2
abundance: -
CDR3aa: CASRGTEESGYTF

v_gene: TRBV10-3
j_gene: TRBJ1-1
abundance: -
CDR3aa: CAISARTGGVTEAFF

v_gene: TRBV5-1
j_gene: TRBJ2-3
abundance: -
CDR3aa: CASRTDSWDTQYF

v_gene: TRBV27
j_gene: TRBJ2-7
abundance: once
CDR3aa: CASRPRQGFYEQYF

v_gene: TRBV6-5
j_gene: TRBJ1-1
abundance: few
CDR3aa: CASSYSTQGNTEAFF

v_gene: TRBV27
j_gene: TRBJ1-2
abundance: -
CDR3aa: CASSSKTGEPRGGYTF

v_gene: TRBV11-1
j_gene: TRBJ2-1
abundance: -
CDR3aa: CASSPWGGGYNEQFF

v_gene: TRBV19
j_gene: TRBJ2-2
abundance: -
CDR3aa: CASRKDRGRTGELFF

v_gene: TRBV7-9
j_gene: TRBJ1-5
abundance: -
CDR3aa: CASSLVGGVGNQPQHF

v_gene: TRBV30
j_gene: TRBJ1-1
abundance: -
CDR3aa: CAWSARGGNTEAFF

v_gene: TRBV7-9
j_gene: TRBJ1-6
abundance: -
CDR3aa: CASSSKDNSPLHF

v_gene: TRBV25-1
j_gene: TRBJ2-5
abundance: -
CDR3aa: CASSGDRGEETQYF

v_gene: TRBV7-9
j_gene: TRBJ2-3
abundance: few
CDR3aa: CASSLGISGEAADTQYF

v_gene: TRBV6-5
j_gene: TRBJ1-2
abundance: -
CDR3aa: CASSTGTGGSRGYTF

v_gene: TRBV2
j_gene: TRBJ1-1
abundance: -
CDR3aa: CASSKGQLNTEAFF

v_gene: TRBV30
j_gene: TRBJ1-1
abundance: -
CDR3aa: CAWSVGHTEAFF

v_gene: TRBV5-1
j_gene: TRBJ2-7
abundance: -
CDR3aa: CASSPGQSYEQYF

v_gene: TRBV29-1
j_gene: TRBJ1-1
abundance: -
CDR3aa: CSLAGGTEAFF

v_gene: TRBV29-1
j_gene: TRBJ1-2
abundance: -
CDR3aa: CSVVSGGDYGYTF

v_gene: TRBV2
j_gene: TRBJ2-5
abundance: once
CDR3aa: CASSVPSGETQYF

v_gene: TRBV19
j_gene: TRBJ2-5
abundance: -
CDR3aa: CASQDSGWRETQYF

v_gene: TRBV9
j_gene: TRBJ2-1
abundance: -
CDR3aa: CASSVEGLAFGSNEQFF

v_gene: TRBV9
j_gene: TRBJ2-7
abundance: -
CDR3aa: CASSVGPGSYEQYF

v_gene: TRBV19
j_gene: TRBJ1-2
abundance: few
CDR3aa: CASSEDRGWGYTF

v_gene: TRBV6-5
j_gene: TRBJ1-1
abundance: few
CDR3aa: CASRGTGAATEAFF

v_gene: TRBV5-1
j_gene: TRBJ1-1
abundance: -
CDR3aa: CASSSPGTGNTEAFF

v_gene: TRBV5-4
j_gene: TRBJ1-6
abundance: -
CDR3aa: CASSPRTGSNSPLHF

v_gene: TRBV11-2
j_gene: TRBJ2-1
abundance: -
CDR3aa: CASSLVSLAGGYPFF

v_gene: TRBV19
j_gene: TRBJ2-7
abundance: -
CDR3aa: CASRPSFRSYEQYF

v_gene: TRBV15
j_gene: TRBJ2-6
abundance: -
CDR3aa: CATSETGVGANVLTF

v_gene: TRBV27
j_gene: TRBJ1-2
abundance: -
CDR3aa: CASRRTGGYYGYTF

v_gene: TRBV27
j_gene: TRBJ1-1
abundance: -
CDR3aa: CASSLGGMATEAFF

v_gene: TRBV5-4
j_gene: TRBJ1-1
abundance: -
CDR3aa: CASSPWTGYTEAFF

v_gene: TRBV7-9
j_gene: TRBJ2-7
abundance: -
CDR3aa: CASSASGGAYEQYF

v_gene: TRBV9
j_gene: TRBJ2-2
abundance: -
CDR3aa: CASNRQTGELFF

v_gene: TRBV2
j_gene: TRBJ2-5
abundance: -
CDR3aa: CASGGSKFTTQYF

v_gene: TRBV11-3
j_gene: TRBJ1-1
abundance: -
CDR3aa: CASSLGDNTEAFF

v_gene: TRBV18
j_gene: TRBJ2-3
abundance: once
CDR3aa: CASSPGMGGEDTQYF

v_gene: TRBV7-9
j_gene: TRBJ1-4
abundance: -
CDR3aa: CASSQGTGRNEKLFF

v_gene: TRBV30
j_gene: TRBJ2-7
abundance: -
CDR3aa: CAWSLTGTGAVEQYF

v_gene: TRBV12-5
j_gene: TRBJ1-5
abundance: -
CDR3aa: CASGLPGIGQPQHF